The 8 T cell receptor beta chains presented below share a single source sample, sequenced in a study of cytomegalovirus exposure and HLA in healthy donors (dated by TCRdb to 2015 to 2018). Library method: the immunoSEQ multiplex PCR assay. The multiplex PCR relied on a mix of 60 forward primers for TCR Vbeta segments and 13 reverse primers for TCR Jbeta segments. Sourced from immuneACCESS, this table was stored by TCRdb with only in-frame sequences that have V and J called. A share of the clones is absent; for the studies checked, an unresolved V gene accounts for under half, and the remainder has no known explanation. The sample data list about 140,000 clones, and around 77% of these were observed just once. The ten biggest clones cover roughly 1% of the sample. The sample consisted of PBMCs. All receptors come from a young man in good health and CMV-seronegative.

The chain links TRBV9 to TRBJ2-1; 7 bases line up with TRBD1. After removal of 3 bases from V and 12 bases from J, the junction contained 15 bases not matched to a gene. CDR1 and CDR2 from the germline V gene are SGDLS and YYNGEE. This CDR3 spans 15 amino acids. The CDR3 reads CASSEGARQEAGQFF. The CDR3 nucleotides read TGTGCCAGCAGCGAGGGGGCCCGACAGGAAGCAGGGCAGTTCTTC. Drawing the rest from reference TRBV9 and TRBJ2-1, the complete variable domain is DSGVTQTPKHLITATGQRVTLRCSPRSGDLSVYWYQQSLDQGLQFLIQYYNGEERAKGNILERFSAQQFPDLHSELNLSSLELGDSALYFCASSEGARQEAGQFFGPGTRLTVL.

The chain carries TRBV7-2 and TRBJ1-2, with 10 bases fitting TRBD1. Germline values: CDR1 SGHTA, CDR2 FQGNSA. This CDR3 has 14 amino acids. J gave up 4 bases and V 4 bases, and 3 bases lay outside the gene matches. Here the CDR3 reads CASSSGTGVYGYTF. The CDR3 DNA reads TGTGCCAGCAGCTCGGGGACAGGGGTCTATGGCTACACCTTC.

The chain uses TRBV25-1 and TRBJ2-5; 9 bases fit TRBD1. The better agreement between TRBJ2-7 and the DNA end casts doubt on the J call. This CDR3 is built from 14 residues. CDR1 is MGHDK, CDR2 SYGVNS, per germline. The CDR3 region is CASSGWTGEYEQYF. The CDR3 region has the DNA TGTGCCAGCAGTGGGTGGACAGGGGAATACGAGCAGTACTTC.

A single count supports this clone. This chain uses TRBV7-9 with TRBJ1-1; TRBD1 matches at 7 bases. CDR1 SEHNR and CDR2 FQNEAQ come from the germline V gene (reference sequence). The ends lost 8 bases at V and 8 bases at J; junction bases unmatched: 8. The CDR3 totals 12 residues. The DNA of the CDR3 is TGTGCCAGCGGAGGGGGCGGAGGGGAAGCTTTCTTT. The encoded protein is CASGGGGGEAFF.

The chain uses TRBV14 and TRBJ2-4, with 9 bases lining up with TRBD1. Germline V gene lookup returns CDR1 SGHDN and CDR2 FVKESK. V dropped 6 bases and J dropped 1; count of bases not matched to a gene: 10. This CDR3 contains 17 residues. This CDR3 is CASSPTGGASAKNIQYF. The CDR3 DNA sequence: TGTGCCAGCAGTCCTACAGGGGGCGCCTCGGCCAAAAACATTCAGTACTTC.

This chain links TRBV7-8 with TRBJ2-7; maybe TRBD1 (6 bases). This CDR3 has 13 residues. Germline V lookup: CDR1 SGHVS, CDR2 FQNEAQ. V lost 3 bases and J lost 2, with 8 bases in between. CDR3 nucleotide sequence: TGTGCCAGCAGCTTGGACAGCCCCTACGAGCAGTACTTC. It is translated as CASSLDSPYEQYF.

The chain employs TRBV18 and TRBJ2-6; 12 bases map to TRBD1. The V and J ends lost 3 bases and 2 bases, in that order; junction bases with no gene match: 5. The CDR3 is made up of 18 amino acids. CDR1 is KGHSH and CDR2 is LQKENI in the germline V gene. The CDR3 loop reads CASSPRDRGPAGANVLTF. CDR3 in DNA: TGTGCCAGCTCACCCCGGGACAGGGGGCCTGCTGGGGCCAACGTCCTGACTTTC.

V is TRBV9 and J is TRBJ2-2, with a tentative D call TRBD2 (6 bases). CDR1 is SGDLS and CDR2 is YYNGEE in the germline V gene. Trimming took 4 bases from V and 1 from J, leaving 14 bases between them. The CDR3 consists of 16 residues. The CDR3 here is CASSLGTGRNTGELFF. As DNA, the CDR3 is TGTGCCAGCAGCCTGGGGACCGGGAGGAACACCGGGGAGCTGTTTTTT.